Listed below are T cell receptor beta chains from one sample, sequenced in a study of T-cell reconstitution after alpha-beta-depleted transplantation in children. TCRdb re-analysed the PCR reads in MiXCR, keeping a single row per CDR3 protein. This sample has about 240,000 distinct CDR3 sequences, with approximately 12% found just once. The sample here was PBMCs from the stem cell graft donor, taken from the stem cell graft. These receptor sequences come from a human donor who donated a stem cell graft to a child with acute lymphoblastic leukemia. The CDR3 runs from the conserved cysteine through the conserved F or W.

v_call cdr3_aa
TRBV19 CASSIVDRAGNEQYF
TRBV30 CAWSPPILGVGYEQYF
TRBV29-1 CSVSDGNTEAFF
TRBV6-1 CASSEVWTSNTGELFF
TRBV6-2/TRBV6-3 CASRDRPGGNQPQHF
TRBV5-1 CASSLAAPGKETQYF
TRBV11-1 CASSLAIGRGGLGTEAFF
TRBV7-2 CASSPGGGRGTGELFF
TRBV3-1 CASSQWEGQETQYF
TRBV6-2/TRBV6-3 CASSYELAGPSITRQYF
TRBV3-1 CASSPPLGNTEAFF
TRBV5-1 CASNGGLGTNEKLFF
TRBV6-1 CASTLGQAVGTEAFF
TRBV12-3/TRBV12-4 CASSADIQGQPQHF
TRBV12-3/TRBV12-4 CASSFGWRNYEQFF
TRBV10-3 CAISEPDRGQNGELFF
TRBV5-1 CASSVGGGAQETQYF
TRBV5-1 CASSLNPGRAYGYTF
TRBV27 CASSDGRDKTQYF
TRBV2 CASGGTSGGLLTQFF
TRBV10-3 CAISERDRGSSYEQYF
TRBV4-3 CASSQAGTAPRTDTQYF
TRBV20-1 CSPLKGAGEQYF
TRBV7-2 CASSLVSEYPNEQFF
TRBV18 CASSPGVETQYF
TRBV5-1 CASSEQGGGTEAFF
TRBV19 CASSPGGAGVSEQYF
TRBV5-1 CASSEGDRGNYGYTF
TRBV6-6 CASSYLDRIQETQYF
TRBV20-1 CSARDLNKGDYGYTF
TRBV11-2 CASSLEQGGYEQYF
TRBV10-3 CAISESGGGTDTQYF
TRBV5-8 CASSLGVTGVYEQYF
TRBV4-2 CASSQAQGLSGELFF
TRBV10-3 CAATGGPNAYEQYF
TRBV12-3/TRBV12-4 CASSFWTGEKDEQYF
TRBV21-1 CASIPWPRQGYYEQYF
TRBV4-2 CASSQDPGTGDEKLFF
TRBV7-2 CASSPGLVLNEQYF
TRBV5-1 CASSSGLAGAAGFF
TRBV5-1 CASSSGRANVLTF
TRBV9 CASTDRGNGYTF
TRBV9 CASTPFSDSGETQYF
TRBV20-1 CSARDGGVAGQETQYF
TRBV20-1 CCARDLRLQENEQFF
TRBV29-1 CSVIGKPPSTDTQYF
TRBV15 CATSGLALEDNEQFF
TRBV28 CASSLEGQHFSNGYTF
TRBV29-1 CSGGEGANYGYTF
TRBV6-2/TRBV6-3 CASGTGATEAFF
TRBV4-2 CASSQAGISNQPQHF
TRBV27 CASSFGPEGYTF
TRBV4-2 CASSQDDKAETQYF
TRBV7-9 CASTIRDEQYF
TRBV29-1 CSARQASSYEQYF
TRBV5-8 CASSLEVRELFF
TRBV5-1 CASSLATRLDYGYTF
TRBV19 CASSPGSTYEQYF